A single sample gave rise to the 11 T cell receptor beta chains below, sequenced in a study of shared clonotypes between healthy human individuals. The table came from immunoSEQ multiplex PCR; TCRdb's copy has only in-frame clones and leaves some out. The sample includes 600,000 to 750,000 clones, roughly 78% seen only once; the top ten take approximately 1.8%. Source material: memory CD4+ T cells sorted from blood. Subset in this sample: CD45RA-negative fraction. The source is a woman in her 30s in good health.

The CDR3 here is CASSFGQGLDTGELFF. DNA for the CDR3: TGCGCCAGCAGCTTTGGACAGGGGTTAGACACCGGGGAGCTGTTTTTT. This chain links TRBV5-1 with TRBJ2-2, with 9 bases matching TRBD1. This CDR3 region has 16 residues. The junction had 5 bases not matched to a gene; V was cut back by 2 bases and J by 3 bases. The germline V gene has CDR1 SGHRS and CDR2 YFSETQ.

The chain uses TRBV7-6 and TRBJ2-2; D is unclear. The V and J ends lost 5 bases and 6 bases respectively, with 13 bases between them. CDR3 length: 14 amino acids. Germline lookup yields CDR1 SGHVS and CDR2 FNYEAQ. The CDR3 is CASSPLQRSGELFF. CDR3 sequence (DNA): TGTGCCAGCAGCCCCCTACAAAGGTCCGGGGAGCTGTTTTTT.

This clone appeared a few times. This CDR3 is also generated by other DNA sequences in the sample. The J gene is TRBJ1-4, the V gene TRBV28; the D is unclear. Trimming cost V 2 bases and J 7 bases, with 11 bases left between them. Germline assignment: CDR1 MDHEN and CDR2 SYDVKM. There are 14 residues in the CDR3. The CDR3 spells CASSLGGRREKLFF. The CDR3 nucleotides are TGTGCCAGCAGTTTAGGAGGGCGGCGTGAAAAACTGTTTTTT.

The V call is TRBV28, the J call TRBJ1-4; D is possibly TRBD1 (5 bases). V gave up 7 bases and J gave up 6 bases, with 12 bases separating them. The CDR3 totals 13 residues. Germline assignment: CDR1 MDHEN and CDR2 SYDVKM. CDR3: CASTGRVDEKLFF. The CDR3, as DNA: TGTGCCAGCACAGGCAGGGTGGATGAAAAACTGTTTTTT. Together with reference TRBV28 and TRBJ1-4, the CDR3 gives the full variable domain: DVKVTQSSRYLVKRTGEKVFLECVQDMDHENMFWYRQDPGLGLRLIYFSYDVKMKEKGDIPEGYSVSREKKERFSLILESASTNQTSMYLCASTGRVDEKLFFGSGTQLSVL.

This clone was observed a handful of times. V and J are TRBV6-5 and TRBJ2-5, with TRBD2 matching over 7 bases. The CDR3 length is 15 residues. CDR1 and CDR2 from the germline V gene are MNHEY and SVGAGI. J was trimmed by 5 bases and V by 0 bases; bases with no gene match: 6. The CDR3 DNA is TGTGCCAGCAGTTACTCGGGACTATCGGGGGAGACCCAGTACTTC. This encodes CASSYSGLSGETQYF.

This clone was seen a single time. This likely stems from a read error, as it lies one base from a far larger clone. Other DNA sequences in this sample translate to the same CDR3. This rearrangement joins TRBV11-1 to TRBJ2-5, with 7 bases fitting TRBD2. The J call may not be correct, given that the DNA end is closer to TRBJ2-7. Germline values: CDR1 SGHAT, CDR2 FQDESV (reference sequence). The CDR3 consists of 14 residues. The CDR3 coding sequence is TGTGCCAGCAGCTTCCAGCGGGACTCCTACGAGCAGTACTTC. Its protein product is CASSFQRDSYEQYF.

As concerns this clone: The sample contains more than one DNA sequence encoding this CDR3. This chain links TRBV9 with TRBJ1-1, with D perhaps TRBD1 (5 bases). Germline assignment: CDR1 SGDLS and CDR2 YYNGEE. Trimming pared 0 bases from V and 4 bases from J, leaving 10 bases between. The length of the CDR3 is 14 residues. The chain's CDR3 is CASSVDVGATEAFF. The CDR3 DNA reads as TGTGCCAGCAGCGTAGATGTAGGGGCCACTGAAGCTTTCTTT.

As for this clone: The sample holds other DNA sequences that translate to the same CDR3. The chain recombines TRBV5-1 with TRBJ2-5; no firm D call. This CDR3 comprises 13 residues. Germline CDR1 and CDR2: SGHRS and YFSETQ. V was cut by 0 bases and J by 5 bases, with 8 bases left in between. The CDR3 here is CASSLESGETQYF. CDR3 nucleotides: TGCGCCAGCAGCTTGGAGAGTGGGGAGACCCAGTACTTC.

The chain has TRBV30 and TRBJ1-3; D possibly corresponds to TRBD1 (6 bases). From germline, CDR1 is GTSNPN and CDR2 SVGIG (reference sequence). The CDR3 is 14 amino acids. V lost 8 bases, J lost 7 bases, and 21 bases lay in between. DNA of the CDR3: TGTGCCACCCAGTTGGGGGGCGCAGGGAACACCATATATTTT. Protein: CATQLGGAGNTIYF. Full variable domain (rest looked up from reference TRBV30 and TRBJ1-3): SQTIHQWPATLVQPVGSPLSLECTVEGTSNPNLYWYRQAAGRGLQLLFYSVGIGQISSEVPQNLSASRPQDRQFILSSKKLLLSDSGFYLCATQLGGAGNTIYFGEGSWLTVV.

The V gene is TRBV28, the J gene TRBJ1-5, with D hard to call. Germline assignment: CDR1 MDHEN and CDR2 SYDVKM. This CDR3 is 11 amino acids long. V dropped 5 bases and J dropped 7 bases, with 6 bases sitting between them. CDR3 sequence reads: CASSREQPQHF. DNA for the CDR3: TGTGCCAGCAGTCGGGAGCAGCCCCAGCATTTT.

The V gene is TRBV5-1, the J gene TRBJ2-7; D uncertain. Germline V gene lookup returns CDR1 SGHRS and CDR2 YFSETQ. V was cut by 0 bases and J by 7 bases, with 14 bases left in between. This CDR3 has 14 amino acids. The CDR3: CASSLALSVGEQYF. The DNA for the CDR3 is TGCGCCAGCAGCTTGGCCCTGTCGGTGGGGGAGCAGTACTTC.